The rows below give T cell receptor beta chains drawn from one sample of a study of T cell repertoires in cytomegalovirus infection. MiXCR, applied by TCRdb to the reads, yields one record per CDR3 protein. The sample holds 400,000 or so distinct CDR3 sequences, about a third seen once. Material: PBMCs. The origin of the receptors is a human donor in good health (CMV status not recorded). Some clones in this sample may be carry-over from other donors' samples. CDR3s include the opening cysteine and the closing phenylalanine or tryptophan. The order of the fields is J gene, D gene, clone size, V gene, CDR3 DNA, CDR3 protein. The D gene is left open where the match is weak. Clone size is given for some rows only: seen once, a few or many times, or a class if the clone is expanded.

J gene: TRBJ1-2; D gene: TRBD1; clone size: .; V gene: TRBV5-6; CDR3 DNA: TGTGCCAGCAGCGACCGGGACAGAGCATGGTATGGCTACACCTTC; CDR3 protein: CASSDRDRAWYGYTF
J gene: TRBJ1-3; D gene: .; clone size: many; V gene: TRBV7-9; CDR3 DNA: TGTGCCAGCAGCTTGGGCATCGGCAGTTCCTCTGGAAACACCATATATTTT; CDR3 protein: CASSLGIGSSSGNTIYF
J gene: TRBJ1-5; D gene: .; clone size: few; V gene: TRBV12-3/TRBV12-4; CDR3 DNA: TGTGCCAGCAGTTTTCTTGGGTCTGCTCAGCCCCAGCATTTT; CDR3 protein: CASSFLGSAQPQHF
J gene: TRBJ2-1; D gene: TRBD2; clone size: .; V gene: TRBV2; CDR3 DNA: TGTGCCAGCAGACCTTTAGCGGGGGGGCGCAATGAGCAGTTCTTC; CDR3 protein: CASRPLAGGRNEQFF
J gene: TRBJ1-2; D gene: TRBD1; clone size: .; V gene: TRBV7-6; CDR3 DNA: TGTGCCAGCAGCCCCAGGGACAGGGCTAACTATGGCTACACCTTC; CDR3 protein: CASSPRDRANYGYTF
J gene: TRBJ2-5; D gene: .; clone size: .; V gene: TRBV7-2; CDR3 DNA: TGTGCCAGCAGCCGAACACGGGAGACCCAGTACTTC; CDR3 protein: CASSRTRETQYF
J gene: TRBJ2-7; D gene: TRBD1; clone size: many; V gene: TRBV6-2/TRBV6-3; CDR3 DNA: TGTGCCAGCAGCCATGAGGGTACAAGCCGGGACAGGGACCACGAGCAGTACTTC; CDR3 protein: CASSHEGTSRDRDHEQYF
J gene: TRBJ1-6; D gene: TRBD1; clone size: few; V gene: TRBV6-6; CDR3 DNA: TGTGCCAGCAGTGACAGGGTAAAGAATTCACCCCTCCACTTT; CDR3 protein: CASSDRVKNSPLHF
J gene: TRBJ1-5; D gene: TRBD1; clone size: .; V gene: TRBV12-3/TRBV12-4; CDR3 DNA: TGTGCCAGCAGCCCGACAGGGGAGGGTCAGCCCCAGCATTTT; CDR3 protein: CASSPTGEGQPQHF
J gene: TRBJ2-3; D gene: .; clone size: many; V gene: TRBV12-3/TRBV12-4; CDR3 DNA: TGTGCCAGCAGTTACTCCTTAGTGGATACGCAGTATTTT; CDR3 protein: CASSYSLVDTQYF
J gene: TRBJ2-2; D gene: .; clone size: .; V gene: TRBV7-9; CDR3 DNA: TGTGCCAGCAGCTTACCATTGGACGGCCCGAACACCGGGGAGCTGTTTTTT; CDR3 protein: CASSLPLDGPNTGELFF
J gene: TRBJ1-5; D gene: .; clone size: many; V gene: TRBV7-6; CDR3 DNA: TGTGCCAGCAGCTTAAGTGAGGGGAATCAGCCCCAGCATTTT; CDR3 protein: CASSLSEGNQPQHF
J gene: TRBJ1-1; D gene: .; clone size: few; V gene: TRBV11-2; CDR3 DNA: TGTGCCAGCAGCCATAAGGGGATGGGAGCGGAAGCTTTCTTT; CDR3 protein: CASSHKGMGAEAFF
J gene: TRBJ1-4; D gene: TRBD1; clone size: .; V gene: TRBV10-3; CDR3 DNA: TGTGCCATCAGCCGACAGGGAGGGAATGAAAAACTGTTTTTT; CDR3 protein: CAISRQGGNEKLFF
J gene: TRBJ2-2; D gene: .; clone size: .; V gene: TRBV11-2; CDR3 DNA: TGTGCCAGCAGCTTAGACCAGAGAACCGGGGAGCTGTTTTTT; CDR3 protein: CASSLDQRTGELFF
J gene: TRBJ1-1; D gene: .; clone size: .; V gene: TRBV19; CDR3 DNA: TGTGCCAGTCGGGCAAACCTGGAAGCTTTCTTT; CDR3 protein: CASRANLEAFF
J gene: TRBJ2-3; D gene: TRBD2; clone size: few; V gene: TRBV18; CDR3 DNA: TGTGCCAGCTCACCACTGGCGGGGGACACAGATACGCAGTATTTT; CDR3 protein: CASSPLAGDTDTQYF
J gene: TRBJ2-7; D gene: .; clone size: .; V gene: TRBV6-1; CDR3 DNA: TGTGCCAGCAGTGAAGCAGGAAGCCGAAGTTGGGGGTCCGCCTACGAGCAGTACTTC; CDR3 protein: CASSEAGSRSWGSAYEQYF
J gene: TRBJ2-7; D gene: .; clone size: few; V gene: TRBV15; CDR3 DNA: TGTGCCACCAGCAGAGATCGCACGACAGTTAACGAGCAGTACTTC; CDR3 protein: CATSRDRTTVNEQYF
J gene: TRBJ2-6; D gene: .; clone size: .; V gene: TRBV7-3; CDR3 DNA: TGTGCCAGCAGCTTAAGAGCAGGAATCTCTGGGGCCAACGTCCTGACTTTC; CDR3 protein: CASSLRAGISGANVLTF
J gene: TRBJ2-4; D gene: TRBD2; clone size: many; V gene: TRBV19; CDR3 DNA: TGTGCCAGCACCGGACTAGCGGTAGCCAAAAACATTCAGTACTTC; CDR3 protein: CASTGLAVAKNIQYF
J gene: TRBJ2-2; D gene: TRBD2; clone size: few; V gene: TRBV7-8; CDR3 DNA: TGTGCCAGCAGCACCCCGAAGGTGCGGGGGGGAGCCGGGGAGCTGTTTTTT; CDR3 protein: CASSTPKVRGGAGELFF
J gene: TRBJ1-1; D gene: .; clone size: .; V gene: TRBV4-1; CDR3 DNA: TGCGCCAGCAGCCAAGGAGGACAGACAATGAACACTGAAGCTTTCTTT; CDR3 protein: CASSQGGQTMNTEAFF
J gene: TRBJ2-5; D gene: TRBD1; clone size: few; V gene: TRBV27; CDR3 DNA: TGTGCCAGCAGTTCCAAGGACAGGGAAGAGACCCAGTACTTC; CDR3 protein: CASSSKDREETQYF